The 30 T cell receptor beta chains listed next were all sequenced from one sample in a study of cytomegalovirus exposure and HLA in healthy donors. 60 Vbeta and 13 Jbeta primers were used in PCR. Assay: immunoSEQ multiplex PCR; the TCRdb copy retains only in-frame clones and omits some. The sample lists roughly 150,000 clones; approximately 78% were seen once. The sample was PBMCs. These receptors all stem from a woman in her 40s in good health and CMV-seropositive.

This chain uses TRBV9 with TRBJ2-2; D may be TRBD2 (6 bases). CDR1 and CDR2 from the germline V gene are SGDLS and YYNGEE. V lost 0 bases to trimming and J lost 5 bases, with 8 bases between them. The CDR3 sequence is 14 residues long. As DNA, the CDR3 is TGTGCCAGCAGCGTAGCGGGGGTAACCGGGGAGCTGTTTTTT. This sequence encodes CASSVAGVTGELFF.

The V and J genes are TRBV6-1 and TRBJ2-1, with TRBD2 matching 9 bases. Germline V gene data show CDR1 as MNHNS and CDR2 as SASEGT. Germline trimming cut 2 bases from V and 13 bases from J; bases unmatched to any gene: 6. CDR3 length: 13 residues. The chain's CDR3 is CASSEYVTSGQFF. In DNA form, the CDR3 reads TGTGCCAGCAGTGAATATGTGACTAGCGGCCAGTTCTTC.

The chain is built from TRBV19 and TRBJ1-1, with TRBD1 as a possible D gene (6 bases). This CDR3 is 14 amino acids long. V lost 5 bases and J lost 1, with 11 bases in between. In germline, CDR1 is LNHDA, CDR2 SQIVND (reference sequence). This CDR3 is CASSLTGWNTEAFF. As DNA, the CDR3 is TGTGCCAGTAGTTTGACAGGATGGAACACTGAAGCTTTCTTT.

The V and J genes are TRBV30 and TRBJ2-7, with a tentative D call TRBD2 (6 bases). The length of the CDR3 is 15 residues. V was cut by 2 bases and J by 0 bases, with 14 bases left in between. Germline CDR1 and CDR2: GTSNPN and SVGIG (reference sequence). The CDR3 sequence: CAWSPGLLSSYEQYF. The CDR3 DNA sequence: TGTGCCTGGAGTCCGGGACTCCTAAGCTCCTACGAGCAGTACTTC.

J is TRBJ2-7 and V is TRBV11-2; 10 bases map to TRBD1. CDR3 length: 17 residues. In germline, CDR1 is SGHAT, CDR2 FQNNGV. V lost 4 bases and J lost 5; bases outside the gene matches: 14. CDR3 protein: CASSSARTGTGANEQYF. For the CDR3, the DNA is TGTGCCAGCAGCTCAGCCCGAACCGGGACAGGGGCCAACGAGCAGTACTTC.

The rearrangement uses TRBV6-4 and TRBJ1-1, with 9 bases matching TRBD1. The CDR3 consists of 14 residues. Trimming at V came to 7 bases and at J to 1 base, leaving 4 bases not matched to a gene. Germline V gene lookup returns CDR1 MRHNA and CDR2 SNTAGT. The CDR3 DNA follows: TGTGCCAGCACTTTGGGACAGGGGAACACTGAAGCTTTCTTT. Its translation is CASTLGQGNTEAFF.

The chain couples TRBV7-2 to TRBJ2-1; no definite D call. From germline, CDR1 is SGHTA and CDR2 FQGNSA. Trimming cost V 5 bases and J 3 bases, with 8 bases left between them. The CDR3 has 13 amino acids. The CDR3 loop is CASSPPSYNEQFF. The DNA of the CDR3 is TGTGCCAGCAGCCCCCCCAGCTACAATGAGCAGTTCTTC.

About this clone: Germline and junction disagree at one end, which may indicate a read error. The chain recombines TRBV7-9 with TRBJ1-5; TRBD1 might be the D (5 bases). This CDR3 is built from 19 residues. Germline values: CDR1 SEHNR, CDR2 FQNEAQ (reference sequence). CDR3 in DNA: TGTTCCAGCAGCTTAGGGGCGCTCCGGGGGAGGTCCAGCAATCAGCCCCAGCATTTT. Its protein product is CSSSLGALRGRSSNQPQHF. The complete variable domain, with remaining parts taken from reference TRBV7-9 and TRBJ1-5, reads DTGVSQNPRHKITKRGQNVTFRCDPISEHNRLYWYRQTLGQGPEFLTYFQNEAQLEKSRLLSDRFSAERPKGSFSTLEIQRTEQGDSAMYLCSSSLGALRGRSSNQPQHFGDGTRLSIL.

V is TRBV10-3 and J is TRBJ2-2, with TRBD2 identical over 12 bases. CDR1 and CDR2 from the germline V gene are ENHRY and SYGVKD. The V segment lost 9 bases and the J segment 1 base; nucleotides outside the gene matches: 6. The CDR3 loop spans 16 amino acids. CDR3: CAIRKGLAGNTGELFF. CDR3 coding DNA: TGTGCCATTAGAAAGGGACTAGCGGGGAACACCGGGGAGCTGTTTTTT.

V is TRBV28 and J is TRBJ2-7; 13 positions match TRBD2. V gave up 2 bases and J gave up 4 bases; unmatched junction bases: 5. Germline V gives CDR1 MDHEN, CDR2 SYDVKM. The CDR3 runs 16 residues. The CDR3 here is CASSLGLAGVGYEQYF. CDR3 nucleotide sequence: TGTGCCAGCAGTTTAGGACTAGCGGGAGTTGGGTACGAGCAGTACTTC. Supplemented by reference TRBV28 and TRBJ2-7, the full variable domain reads DVKVTQSSRYLVKRTGEKVFLECVQDMDHENMFWYRQDPGLGLRLIYFSYDVKMKEKGDIPEGYSVSREKKERFSLILESASTNQTSMYLCASSLGLAGVGYEQYFGPGTRLTVT.

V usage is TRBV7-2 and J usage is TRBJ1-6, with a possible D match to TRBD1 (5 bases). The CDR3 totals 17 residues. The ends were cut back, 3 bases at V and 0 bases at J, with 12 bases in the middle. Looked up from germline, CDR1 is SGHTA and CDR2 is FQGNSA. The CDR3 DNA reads TGTGCCAGCAGCTTCTTAGGCGGGGGCTCCTATAATTCACCCCTCCACTTT. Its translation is CASSFLGGGSYNSPLHF.

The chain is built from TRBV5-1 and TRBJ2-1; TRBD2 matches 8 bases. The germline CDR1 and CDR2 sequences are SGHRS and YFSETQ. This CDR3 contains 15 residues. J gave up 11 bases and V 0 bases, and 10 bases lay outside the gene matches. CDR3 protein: CASSLEREFTLKQFF. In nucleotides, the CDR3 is TGCGCCAGCAGCTTGGAGCGGGAGTTCACTTTAAAGCAGTTCTTC.

CDR3 in DNA: TGTGCCAGCATATGGACAGGGAGATTTTGGAACACTGAAGCTTTCTTT. Its translation: CASIWTGRFWNTEAFF. The chain couples TRBV6-8 to TRBJ1-1, with TRBD1 matching over 8 bases. V shed 7 bases and J 1 base; nucleotides not matched to a gene: 11. This CDR3 comprises 16 residues. From germline, CDR1 is MNHGY and CDR2 SAAAGT.

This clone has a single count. The CDR3 loop reads CASSRSGPFAKTQYF. The CDR3 nucleotides read TGTGCCAGCAGTCGATCCGGTCCCTTCGCGAAGACCCAGTACTTC. The chain recombines TRBV6-5 with TRBJ2-5, with unresolved D. The ends were cut back, 5 bases at V and 6 bases at J, with 19 bases in the middle. This CDR3 region has 15 residues. Germline V CDR1 and CDR2: MNHEY, SVGAGI.

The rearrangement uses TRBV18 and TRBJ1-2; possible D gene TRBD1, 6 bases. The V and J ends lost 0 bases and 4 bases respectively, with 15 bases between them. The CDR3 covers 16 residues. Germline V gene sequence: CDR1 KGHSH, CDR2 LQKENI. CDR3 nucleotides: TGTGCCAGCTCACCACCGCCGACAGGCTCCTTCTATGGCTACACCTTC. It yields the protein CASSPPPTGSFYGYTF. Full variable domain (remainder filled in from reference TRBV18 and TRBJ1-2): NAGVMQNPRHLVRRRGQEARLRCSPMKGHSHVYWYRQLPEEGLKFMVYLQKENIIDESGMPKERFSAEFPKEGPSILRIQQVVRGDSAAYFCASSPPPTGSFYGYTFGSGTRLTVV.

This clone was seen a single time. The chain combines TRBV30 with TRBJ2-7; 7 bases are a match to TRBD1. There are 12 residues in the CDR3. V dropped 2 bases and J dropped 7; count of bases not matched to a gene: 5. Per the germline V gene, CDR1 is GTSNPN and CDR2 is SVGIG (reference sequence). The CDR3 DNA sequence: TGTGCCTGGAGTACAGGGGTCTTGGAGCAGTACTTC. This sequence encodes CAWSTGVLEQYF. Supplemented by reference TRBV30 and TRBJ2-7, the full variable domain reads SQTIHQWPATLVQPVGSPLSLECTVEGTSNPNLYWYRQAAGRGLQLLFYSVGIGQISSEVPQNLSASRPQDRQFILSSKKLLLSDSGFYLCAWSTGVLEQYFGPGTRLTVT.

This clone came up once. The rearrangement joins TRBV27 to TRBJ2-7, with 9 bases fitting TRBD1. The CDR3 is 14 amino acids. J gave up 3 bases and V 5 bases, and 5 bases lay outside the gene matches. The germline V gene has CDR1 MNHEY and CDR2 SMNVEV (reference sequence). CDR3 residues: CASSPGQGIYEQYF. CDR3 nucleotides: TGTGCCAGCAGTCCCGGACAGGGGATCTACGAGCAGTACTTC.

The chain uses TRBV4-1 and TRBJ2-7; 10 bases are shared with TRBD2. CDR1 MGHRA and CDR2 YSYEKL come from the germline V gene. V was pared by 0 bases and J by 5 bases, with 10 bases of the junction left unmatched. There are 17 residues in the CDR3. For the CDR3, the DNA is TGCGCCAGCAGCCAAGATGGGTCTAGCGGGAGTAGAGACGAGCAGTACTTC. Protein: CASSQDGSSGSRDEQYF.

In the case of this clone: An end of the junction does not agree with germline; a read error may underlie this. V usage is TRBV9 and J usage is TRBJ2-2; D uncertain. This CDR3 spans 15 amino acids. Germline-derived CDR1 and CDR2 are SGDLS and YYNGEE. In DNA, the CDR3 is TGTGCCAACAGCGTAAGACAATCGAACACCGGGGAGCTGTTTTTT. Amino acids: CANSVRQSNTGELFF.

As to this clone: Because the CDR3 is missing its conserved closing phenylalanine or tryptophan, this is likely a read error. The CDR3 DNA reads TGTGCCAGCAGCGCCCTAAGCGGGAGGACACTCACAGATACGCAGTATCTT. It is translated as CASSALSGRTLTDTQYL. The chain has TRBV28 and TRBJ2-3; 9 bases agree with TRBD2. Germline assignment: CDR1 MDHEN and CDR2 SYDVKM. V dropped 6 bases and J dropped 2; count of bases not matched to a gene: 12. The CDR3 has 17 amino acids.

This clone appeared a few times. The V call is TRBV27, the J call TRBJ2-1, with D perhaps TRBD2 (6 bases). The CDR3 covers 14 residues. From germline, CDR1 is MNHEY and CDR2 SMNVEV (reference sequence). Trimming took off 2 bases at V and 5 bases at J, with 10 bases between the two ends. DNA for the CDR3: TGTGCCAGCAGTTTAGAGCGGGCGCACAATGAGCAGTTCTTC. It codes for CASSLERAHNEQFF.

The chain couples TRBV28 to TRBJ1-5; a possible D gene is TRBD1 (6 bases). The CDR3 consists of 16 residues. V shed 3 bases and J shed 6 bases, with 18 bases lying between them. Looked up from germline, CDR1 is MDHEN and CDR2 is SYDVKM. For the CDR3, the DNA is TGTGCCAGCAGTTTTAACGGGGGGTCAGGGGCTCAGCCCCAGCATTTT. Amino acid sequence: CASSFNGGSGAQPQHF.

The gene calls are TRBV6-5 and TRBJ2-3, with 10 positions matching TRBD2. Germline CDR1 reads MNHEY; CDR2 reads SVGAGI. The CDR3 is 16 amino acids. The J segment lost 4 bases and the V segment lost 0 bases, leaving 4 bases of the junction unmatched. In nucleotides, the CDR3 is TGTGCCAGCAGTTACTCAGCGGGGGGGCCGGCAGATACGCAGTATTTT. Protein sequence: CASSYSAGGPADTQYF.

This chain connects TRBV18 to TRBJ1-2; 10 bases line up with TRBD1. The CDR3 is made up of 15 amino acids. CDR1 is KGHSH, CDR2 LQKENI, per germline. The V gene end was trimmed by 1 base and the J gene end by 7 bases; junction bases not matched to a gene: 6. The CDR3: CASSPLSGQGFGYTF. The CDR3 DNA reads TGTGCCAGCTCACCACTCTCGGGACAGGGGTTTGGCTACACCTTC.

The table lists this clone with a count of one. The CDR3 region has the DNA TGTGCCAGTAGTAGGCAGGTTCCGGGACAGGGGGCTCCAGAGACCCAGTACTTC. Translation: CASSRQVPGQGAPETQYF. J is TRBJ2-5 and V is TRBV19; 12 bases line up with TRBD1. J was trimmed by 4 bases and V by 4 bases; bases with no gene match: 13. The CDR3 loop spans 18 amino acids. From germline, CDR1 is LNHDA and CDR2 SQIVND (reference sequence).

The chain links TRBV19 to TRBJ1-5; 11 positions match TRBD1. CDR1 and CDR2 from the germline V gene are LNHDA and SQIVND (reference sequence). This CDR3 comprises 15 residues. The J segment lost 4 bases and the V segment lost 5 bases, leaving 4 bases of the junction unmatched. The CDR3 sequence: CASSGGTGGNQPQHF. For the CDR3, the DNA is TGTGCCAGTAGTGGCGGGACAGGGGGAAATCAGCCCCAGCATTTT.

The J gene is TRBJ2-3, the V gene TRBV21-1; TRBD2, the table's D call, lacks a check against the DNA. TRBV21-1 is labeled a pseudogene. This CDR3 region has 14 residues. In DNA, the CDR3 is TGTGCCAGCTGGGAGGGGAGCGGGAGGGATACGCAGTATTTT. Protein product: CASWEGSGRDTQYF.

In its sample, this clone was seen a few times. The CDR3 DNA reads TGTGCCAGCAGCTTAAGTCGTAGCCCGAGCACAGATACGCAGTATTTT. The encoded protein is CASSLSRSPSTDTQYF. The chain carries TRBV5-6 and TRBJ2-3; D is unclear. CDR1 is SGHDT and CDR2 is YYEEEE in the germline V gene. The V end lost 2 bases, the J end lost 0 bases, and 13 bases lay between the germline ends. CDR3 length: 16 residues.

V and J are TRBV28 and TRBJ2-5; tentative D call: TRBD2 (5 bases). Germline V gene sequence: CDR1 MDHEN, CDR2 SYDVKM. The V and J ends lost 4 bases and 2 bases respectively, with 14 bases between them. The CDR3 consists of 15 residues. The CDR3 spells CASSSPGKEQETQYF. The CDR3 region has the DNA TGTGCCAGCAGTTCACCGGGGAAAGAACAAGAGACCCAGTACTTC.

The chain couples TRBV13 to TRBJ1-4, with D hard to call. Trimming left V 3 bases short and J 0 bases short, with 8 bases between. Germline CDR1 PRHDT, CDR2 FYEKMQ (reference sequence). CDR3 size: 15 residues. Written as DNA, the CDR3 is TGTGCCAGCAGCTTGAAGGGAGCAACTAATGAAAAACTGTTTTTT. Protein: CASSLKGATNEKLFF.